This TCR beta chain stems from a study of human T cells and chemical hapten exposure. Overall study context: Patches that contained 0.01% DPC were applied to the upper back and read at 6 days.

The CDR3 has 12 residues. Trimming took 4 bases from V and 4 from J, leaving 10 bases between them. Germline V gene lookup returns CDR1 SQVTM and CDR2 ANQGSEA. Time point described: patch test 3, about 24 weeks after DPC sensitization. Treatment indicated: therapeutic diphenylcyclopropenone sensitization with weekly scalp DPC. TCRdb passed the RACE reads through MiXCR, listing each CDR3 protein once. Of 110,000 or so distinct CDR3 sequences in the sample, under 40% are singletons; the top ten hold less than 3%. This clonotype was recorded only once. The starting material was whole blood, obtained in connection with sensitization to the hapten diphenylcyclopropenone (DPC). The rearrangement joins TRBV29-1 to TRBJ2-5; a possible D gene is TRBD1 (5 bases). This receptor was taken from a man in his forties with alopecia areata. Some clones in this sample may be carry-over from other donors' samples. The CDR3 nucleotides are TGCAGCGTTGCGACAGATGGAGAGACCCAGTACTTC. It codes for CSVATDGETQYF. The entire variable domain, with the rest obtained from reference TRBV29-1 and TRBJ2-5, is as follows: SAVISQKPSRDICQRGTSLTIQCQVDSQVTMMFWYRQQPGQSLTLIATANQGSEATYESGFVIDKFPISRPNLTFSTLTVSNMSPEDSSIYLCSVATDGETQYFGPGTRLLVL.